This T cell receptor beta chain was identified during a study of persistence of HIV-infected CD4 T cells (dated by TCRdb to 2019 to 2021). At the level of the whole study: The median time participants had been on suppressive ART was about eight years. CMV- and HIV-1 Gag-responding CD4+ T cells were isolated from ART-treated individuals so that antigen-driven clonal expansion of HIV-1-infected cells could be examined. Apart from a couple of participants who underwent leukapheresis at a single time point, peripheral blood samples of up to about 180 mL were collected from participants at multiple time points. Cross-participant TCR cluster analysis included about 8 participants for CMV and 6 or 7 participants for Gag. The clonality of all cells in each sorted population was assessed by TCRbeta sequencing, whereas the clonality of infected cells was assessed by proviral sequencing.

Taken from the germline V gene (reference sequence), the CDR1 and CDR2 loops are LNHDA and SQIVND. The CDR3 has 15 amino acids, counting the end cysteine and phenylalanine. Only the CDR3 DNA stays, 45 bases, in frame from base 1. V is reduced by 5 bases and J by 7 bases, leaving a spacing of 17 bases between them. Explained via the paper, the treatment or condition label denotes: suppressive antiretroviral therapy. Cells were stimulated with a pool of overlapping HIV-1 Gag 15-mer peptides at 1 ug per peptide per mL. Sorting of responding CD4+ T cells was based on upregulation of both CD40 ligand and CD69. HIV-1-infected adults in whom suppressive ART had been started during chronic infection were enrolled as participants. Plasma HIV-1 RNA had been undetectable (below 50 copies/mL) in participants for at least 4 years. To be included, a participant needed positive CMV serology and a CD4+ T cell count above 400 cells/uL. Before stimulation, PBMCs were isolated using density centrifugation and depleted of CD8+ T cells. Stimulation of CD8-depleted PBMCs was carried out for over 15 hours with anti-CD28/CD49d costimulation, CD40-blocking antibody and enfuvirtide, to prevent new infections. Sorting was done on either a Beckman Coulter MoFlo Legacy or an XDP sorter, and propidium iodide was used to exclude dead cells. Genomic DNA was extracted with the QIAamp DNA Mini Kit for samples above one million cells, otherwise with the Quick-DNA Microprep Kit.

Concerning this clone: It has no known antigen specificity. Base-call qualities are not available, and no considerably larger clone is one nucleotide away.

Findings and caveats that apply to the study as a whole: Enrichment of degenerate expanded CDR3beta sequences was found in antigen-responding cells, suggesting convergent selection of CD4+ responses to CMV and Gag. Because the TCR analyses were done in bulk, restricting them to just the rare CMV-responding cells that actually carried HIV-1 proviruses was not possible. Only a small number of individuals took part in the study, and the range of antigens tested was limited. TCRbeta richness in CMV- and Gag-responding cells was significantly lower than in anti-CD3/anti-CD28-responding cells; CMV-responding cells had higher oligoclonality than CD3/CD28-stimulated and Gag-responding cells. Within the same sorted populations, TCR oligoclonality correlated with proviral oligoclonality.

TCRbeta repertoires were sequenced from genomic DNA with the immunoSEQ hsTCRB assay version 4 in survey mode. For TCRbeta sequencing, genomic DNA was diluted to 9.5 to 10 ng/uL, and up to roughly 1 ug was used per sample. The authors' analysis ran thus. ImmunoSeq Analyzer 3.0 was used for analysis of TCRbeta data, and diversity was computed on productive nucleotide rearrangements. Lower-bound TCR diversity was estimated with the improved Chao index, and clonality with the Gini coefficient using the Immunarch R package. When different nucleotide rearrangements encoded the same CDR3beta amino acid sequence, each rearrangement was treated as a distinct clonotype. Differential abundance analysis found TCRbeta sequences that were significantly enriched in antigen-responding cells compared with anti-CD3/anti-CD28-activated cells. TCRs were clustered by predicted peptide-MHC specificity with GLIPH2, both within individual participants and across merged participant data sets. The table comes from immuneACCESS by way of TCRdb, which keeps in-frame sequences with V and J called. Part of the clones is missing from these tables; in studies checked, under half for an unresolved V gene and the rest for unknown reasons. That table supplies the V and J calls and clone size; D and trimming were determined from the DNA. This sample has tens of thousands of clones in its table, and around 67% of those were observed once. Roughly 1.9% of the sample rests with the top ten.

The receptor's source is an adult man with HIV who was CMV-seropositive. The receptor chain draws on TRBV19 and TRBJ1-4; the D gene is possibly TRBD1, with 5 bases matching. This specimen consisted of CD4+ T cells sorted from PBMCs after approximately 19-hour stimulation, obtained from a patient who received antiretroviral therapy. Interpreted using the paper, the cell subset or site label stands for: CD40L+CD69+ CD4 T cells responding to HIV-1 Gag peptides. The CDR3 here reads CASSPGGTVGEKLFF. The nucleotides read TGTGCCAGTAGTCCTGGAGGGACCGTGGGTGAAAAACTGTTTTTT.